This TCR beta chain was recovered during a study of blood T cell repertoires in COVID-19. The data were produced by immunoSEQ multiplex PCR, yet TCRdb's version contains in-frame clones alone and is incomplete. The sample lists around 37,000 clones; 75% to 95% were seen once. V dropped 0 bases and J dropped 5 bases, with 4 bases sitting between them. Per germline, CDR1 MNHNY and CDR2 SVGAGI (reference sequence). The CDR3 is made up of 12 amino acids. The sample comprised peripheral blood. This chain links TRBV6-6 with TRBJ2-5; no definite D call. This sequence originates from a woman older than 75 with acute or convalescent COVID-19. The CDR3 nucleotides read TGTGCCAGCAGTTACTCGAGGGAGACCCAGTACTTC. Translation: CASSYSRETQYF.